The present entry profiles one TCR beta chain with its context. This clonotype was found a few times. Its antigen has not been determined. The sample holds no much larger clone one base away, and base qualities are not on file. CDR1 and CDR2 are read off the germline V gene as KGHSH and LQKENI. The CDR3, cysteine through phenylalanine, is 14 amino acids long. The DNA shown is the 42-base CDR3, in frame from base 1. V and J lose 4 bases and 2 bases, and a span of 9 bases separates them. This sample was included in a study of naive and memory T cell subsets (dated by TCRdb to about 2017). Looking at the study overall: The figure summarizing these samples reported some 10 blood donors, 7 tuberculin skin test biopsies and 3 saline control biopsies. PCR2 was typically run as a SYBR Green qPCR and stopped at a set threshold, although low-input samples could use end-point PCR of about 6 cycles instead. The investigation overall reported the following: The RNA-based method was acknowledged as potentially sensitive to TCR transcript changes with T cell activation and differentiation.

The study described a robust, sensitive protocol for amplifying, sequencing and analyzing TCRs, using 3' ligation of a UMI-containing oligonucleotide to TCR cDNA. For whole blood analysis, about 2.6 ml of peripheral blood was collected from healthy adult volunteers into Tempus tubes, and RNA was extracted following the manufacturer's instructions. Total RNA was used without cell sorting and was treated with RQ1 DNase before reverse transcription, with a target input of roughly 1 to 1,100 ng. Libraries were prepared from skin biopsies and whole blood so that pipeline robustness could be tested in samples in which T cells form a minority population. Library generation was performed with 5' RACE. Four rounds of PCR, run with the SP2 primer together with nested alpha and beta constant region primers, were used to amplify the ligated cDNA. For the blood and skin samples, TCR RNA was reverse transcribed with SuperScript IV using primers for the alpha and beta constant regions. An oligonucleotide carrying the Illumina SP2 primer and a UMI was ligated to the 3' end of the cDNA by means of T4 RNA ligase 1. The 12-nucleotide UMI consisted of two random hexamers with an eight-base spacer between the hexamers to prevent hairpin formation. TCR alpha and beta chain libraries were processed separately from the second PCR onward, with dual indexing for multiplexing. After pooling, the indexed libraries were analyzed by capillary electrophoresis and sequenced on either an Illumina MiSeq or NextSeq. PhiX DNA at about 4.5-8% was spiked into libraries to increase base diversity and improve cluster recognition. The authors' pipeline ran thus. Demultiplexor pulled UMIs out of read 2, joined the UMIs with the TCR sequence from read 1, and separated reads according to sample indices. Decombinator identified V and J genes and V-J junctions, assigning each TCR a five-part identifier including V and J deletions. Collapsinator relied on UMIs to correct both sequencing errors and PCR amplification heterogeneity, producing a UMI-based abundance for each TCR. CDR3Translator turned identifiers into nucleotide sequence, translated that sequence into amino acids, and pulled out CDR3 regions based on terminal motifs. After normalization to the amount of input RNA, the error-corrected alpha and beta TCR counts from blood and from skin were compared. TCRdb reprocessing: public reads trimmed at Q25 with fastp, clones called with MiXCR, in-frame beta chains kept. Rows merge per CDR3 protein into single entries with the most common DNA and genes. TCRdb, not the original authors, processed these V and J calls. The sample contains roughly 48,000 distinct CDR3 sequences, 4% to 5% of them found a single time. Roughly 0.8% of the sample is taken by the ten largest.

This sequence was found in a female donor in good health. The sequence joins TRBV18 to TRBJ2-1; no D gene call is confident. The CDR3 is CASSLNRTYNEQFF. The sequenced DNA: TGTGCCAGCTCACTTAATCGGACCTACAATGAGCAGTTCTTC.